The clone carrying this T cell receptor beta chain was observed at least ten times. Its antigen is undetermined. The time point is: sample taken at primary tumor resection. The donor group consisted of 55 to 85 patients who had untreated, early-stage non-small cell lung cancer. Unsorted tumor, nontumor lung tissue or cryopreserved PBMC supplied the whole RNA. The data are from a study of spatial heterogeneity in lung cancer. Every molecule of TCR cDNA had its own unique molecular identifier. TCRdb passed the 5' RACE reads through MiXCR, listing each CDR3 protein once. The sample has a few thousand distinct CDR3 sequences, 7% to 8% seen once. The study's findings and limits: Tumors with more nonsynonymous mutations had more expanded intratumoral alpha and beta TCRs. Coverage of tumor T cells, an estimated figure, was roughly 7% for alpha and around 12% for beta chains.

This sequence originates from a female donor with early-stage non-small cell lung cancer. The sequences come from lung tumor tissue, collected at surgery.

CDR3 DNA sequence: TGTGCCAGCAGCCCCCTTCTACCCGGGGCCCAAGAGACCCAGTACTTC. Translated, it gives CASSPLLPGAQETQYF. The rearrangement joins TRBV14 to TRBJ2-5; D may be TRBD1 or TRBD2 (5 bases each). There are 16 residues in the CDR3. CDR1 SGHDN and CDR2 FVKESK come from the germline V gene. V was cut by 4 bases and J by 1 base, with 16 bases left in between.